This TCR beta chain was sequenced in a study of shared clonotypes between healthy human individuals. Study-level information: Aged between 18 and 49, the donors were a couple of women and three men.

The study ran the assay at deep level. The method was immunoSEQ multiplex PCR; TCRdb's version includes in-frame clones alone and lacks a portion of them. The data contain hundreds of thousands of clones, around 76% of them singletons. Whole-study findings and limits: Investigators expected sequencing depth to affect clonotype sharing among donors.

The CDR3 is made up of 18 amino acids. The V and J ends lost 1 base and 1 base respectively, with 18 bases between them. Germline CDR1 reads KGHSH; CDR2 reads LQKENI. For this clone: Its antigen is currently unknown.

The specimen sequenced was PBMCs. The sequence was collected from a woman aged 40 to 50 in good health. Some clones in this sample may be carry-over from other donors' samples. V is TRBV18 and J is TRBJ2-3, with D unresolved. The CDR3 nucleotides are TGTGCCAGCTCACCACTGGGAATGACTCTTCGTCGCACAGATACGCAGTATTTT. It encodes CASSPLGMTLRRTDTQYF.